The 22 T cell receptor beta chains below come from one sample, sequenced in a study of radiation and T cells in renal cell carcinoma. Described treatment: 15 Gy SBRT to primary tumor, nephrectomy 4 weeks later. Repertoires were generated with immunoSEQ multiplex PCR, while TCRdb's copy carries only in-frame clones and drops some. The profile shows some 16,000 clones, roughly 50% of them singletons. Sequences were derived from tumor tissue, sampled from a patient whose treatment included radiotherapy and nephrectomy. The receptors originated from a woman aged 55-70 years with renal cell carcinoma.

In this sample, this clone turned up a few times. This rearrangement joins TRBV19 to TRBJ2-1, with no clear D. Germline V gene lookup returns CDR1 LNHDA and CDR2 SQIVND (reference sequence). This CDR3 region has 16 residues. Trimming cost V 1 base and J 7 bases, with 17 bases left between them. CDR3 sequence (DNA): TGTGCCAGTAGTATAGGGAAGAGCCCCCGAACTAATGAGCAGTTCTTC. It encodes CASSIGKSPRTNEQFF.

A few counts support this clone. The chain recombines TRBV30 with TRBJ2-4; 7 nucleotides line up with TRBD1. The J segment lost 5 bases and the V segment lost 3 bases, leaving 7 bases of the junction unmatched. The V gene's germline CDR1 is GTSNPN and CDR2 SVGIG (reference sequence). The CDR3 has 14 amino acids. CDR3 loop: CAWRPRGTENIQYF. The DNA for the CDR3 is TGTGCCTGGAGGCCACGTGGGACAGAAAACATTCAGTACTTC.

This clone was detected only a few times. This chain connects TRBV27 to TRBJ2-7, with 7 bases lining up with TRBD1. Germline CDR1 and CDR2: MNHEY and SMNVEV (reference sequence). V was pared by 5 bases and J by 6 bases, with 4 bases of the junction left unmatched. The CDR3 runs 12 residues. This CDR3 reads CASSPTGIEQYF. The CDR3, as DNA: TGTGCCAGCAGTCCGACAGGGATCGAGCAGTACTTC.

This chain connects TRBV29-1 to TRBJ1-1; D not certain. Trimming stripped 3 bases from V and 1 base from J, with 9 bases between. Germline CDR1 SQVTM, CDR2 ANQGSEA. The CDR3 spans 13 residues. CDR3 region: CSVDLSKNTEAFF. DNA of the CDR3: TGCAGCGTTGATTTGTCGAAGAACACTGAAGCTTTCTTT.

The chain couples TRBV7-6 to TRBJ2-6; D is unresolved. Germline V gene data show CDR1 as SGHVS and CDR2 as FNYEAQ. This CDR3 is built from 16 residues. V was trimmed by 0 bases and J by 0 bases, leaving 6 bases between them. CDR3: CASSLAAISGANVLTF. CDR3 bases: TGTGCCAGCAGCTTAGCGGCCATCTCTGGGGCCAACGTCCTGACTTTC.

This chain uses TRBV7-1 with TRBJ2-7; 8 nucleotides agree with TRBD2. TRBV7-1 is designated an ORF whose function remains uncertain. CDR3 size: 18 residues. With 4 bases clipped from V and 2 bases from J, the junction kept 16 bases outside the gene matches. CDR3 DNA sequence: TGTGCCAGCAGCTTCGGCCCCCCTAAAGGAGCGGGAGCCTACGAGCAGTACTTC. Amino acid sequence: CASSFGPPKGAGAYEQYF.

This clone showed up just once. The chain carries TRBV10-3 and TRBJ1-1; TRBD1 is a possible D gene (5 bases). The CDR3 totals 14 residues. In germline, CDR1 is ENHRY, CDR2 SYGVKD. Trimming removed 9 bases from V and 4 bases from J, with 18 bases in between. In DNA, the CDR3 is TGTGCCATAAGAGGGACCGACAAACTCACTGAAGCTTTCTTT. Translating it yields CAIRGTDKLTEAFF.

The rearrangement joins TRBV9 to TRBJ1-4; D unclear. V lost 0 bases to trimming and J lost 7 bases, with 13 bases between them. CDR1 and CDR2 from the germline V gene are SGDLS and YYNGEE. The CDR3 loop spans 15 amino acids. The CDR3 coding sequence is TGTGCCAGCAGCGTAGTTCCCGGGGAAGGTGAAAAACTGTTTTTT. Residues: CASSVVPGEGEKLFF.

Concerning this clone itself: One junction end disagrees with the germline gene, perhaps due to a read error. The V call is TRBV6-5, the J call TRBJ2-2; D call uncertain. The germline V gene encodes CDR1 MNHEY and CDR2 SVGAGI. The CDR3 length is 14 residues. CDR3 DNA: TGTGCCATCAGTGGAACCGAATGGGGCGGGGAGCTGTTTTTT. Protein product: CAISGTEWGGELFF.

The chain links TRBV5-4 to TRBJ2-2; 8 bases agree with TRBD2. The CDR3 covers 14 residues. Trimming cost V 4 bases and J 4 bases; bases outside gene matches: 3. Looked up from germline, CDR1 is SGHNT and CDR2 is YYREEE (reference sequence). In DNA form, the CDR3 reads TGTGCCAGCAGCCCCCGGGGGGGCACCGGGGAGCTGTTTTTT. Encoded protein: CASSPRGGTGELFF.

This clone was seen a few times. It differs at one base from a far larger clone, so likely a read error. The same CDR3 also results from other DNA sequences found in this sample. The V call is TRBV9, the J call TRBJ1-2; 11 bases map to TRBD1. The J segment lost 2 bases and the V segment lost 4 bases, leaving 7 bases of the junction unmatched. CDR1 and CDR2 (germline): SGDLS, YYNGEE. The CDR3 extends over 16 amino acids. The CDR3 reads CASSHGQGAENYGYTF. The CDR3 DNA is TGTGCCAGCAGCCACGGACAGGGGGCGGAAAACTATGGCTACACCTTC.

J is TRBJ2-2 and V is TRBV5-5; 7 bases align to TRBD2. The ends lost 4 bases at V and 5 bases at J; junction bases unmatched: 11. This CDR3 contains 16 residues. Germline V gives CDR1 SGHKS, CDR2 YYEKEE (reference sequence). The DNA of the CDR3 is TGTGCCAGCAGCCAAGAGGGCGGGAGATCTACCGGGGAGCTGTTTTTT. Protein product: CASSQEGGRSTGELFF.

The rearrangement links TRBV7-8 to TRBJ2-7; 9 bases align to TRBD1. This CDR3 region has 13 residues. Germline CDR1 SGHVS, CDR2 FQNEAQ. The V gene end was trimmed by 3 bases and the J gene end by 6 bases; junction bases not matched to a gene: 3. This CDR3 reads CASSLRQGVEQYF. The CDR3 DNA reads TGTGCCAGCAGCTTGAGACAGGGGGTCGAGCAGTACTTC.

The rearrangement joins TRBV5-1 to TRBJ2-1; D perhaps matches TRBD2 (6 bases). Germline CDR1 SGHRS, CDR2 YFSETQ. The CDR3 runs 17 residues. Between the trimmed V and J ends, which lost 0 bases and 0 bases, there was a span of 13 bases. CDR3 DNA: TGCGCCAGCAGCTTGGTGGGTGGGGGGAGCTCCTACAATGAGCAGTTCTTC. This sequence encodes CASSLVGGGSSYNEQFF.

Many counts were recorded for this clone. V and J are TRBV9 and TRBJ2-1; maybe TRBD1 (6 bases). Trimming pared 1 base from V and 3 bases from J, leaving 11 bases between. The CDR3 has 15 amino acids. Germline CDR1 SGDLS, CDR2 YYNGEE. The CDR3 sequence is CASSVRQESYNEQFF. The CDR3 bases are TGTGCCAGCAGCGTACGACAGGAGAGCTACAATGAGCAGTTCTTC.

This clone has only one observation. V is TRBV5-1 and J is TRBJ1-3, with D unclear. In germline, CDR1 is SGHRS, CDR2 YFSETQ. The CDR3 extends over 16 amino acids. The V end lost 0 bases, the J end lost 4 bases, and 14 bases lay between the germline ends. The CDR3 bases are TGCGCCAGCAGCTTGGCCGGCCGAGCTGGAGGAAACACCATATATTTT. Translation: CASSLAGRAGGNTIYF.

V and J are TRBV19 and TRBJ1-5; the D gene is possibly TRBD1 (5 bases). Germline CDR1 and CDR2: LNHDA and SQIVND (reference sequence). Trimming stripped 4 bases from V and 9 bases from J, with 22 bases between. The CDR3 has 16 amino acids. The CDR3 bases are TGTGCCAGTAGTACCCAGGGTGGGGTCAATCAGCGGCCCCAGCATTTT. Translation: CASSTQGGVNQRPQHF. The full variable domain, in which reference TRBV19 and TRBJ1-5 provide the parts outside the CDR3, is DGGITQSPKYLFRKEGQNVTLSCEQNLNHDAMYWYRQDPGQGLRLIYYSQIVNDFQKGDIAEGYSVSREKKESFPLTVTSAQKNPTAFYLCASSTQGGVNQRPQHFGDGTRLSIL.

V usage is TRBV5-1 and J usage is TRBJ2-7; D may match TRBD1 or TRBD2 (5 bases each). The CDR3 is 15 amino acids. From germline, CDR1 is SGHRS and CDR2 YFSETQ. Between the trimmed V and J ends, which lost 4 bases and 5 bases, there was a span of 19 bases. The CDR3 coding sequence is TGCGCCAGCAGCGTTTCAGGGAGAATCCAGGACGAGCAGTACTTC. This sequence encodes CASSVSGRIQDEQYF.

This clone came up a few times. The chain carries TRBV7-9 and TRBJ1-4, with D possibly TRBD1 on 5 matching bases. The CDR3 is 12 residues long. Trimming pared 8 bases from V and 7 bases from J, leaving 11 bases between. Germline V gene sequence: CDR1 SEHNR, CDR2 FQNEAQ (reference sequence). Here the CDR3 reads CASHGGGEKLFF. Here the CDR3 DNA reads TGTGCCAGCCACGGGGGAGGTGAAAAACTGTTTTTT.

The J gene is TRBJ2-4, the V gene TRBV6-6; D is unresolved. The germline V gene has CDR1 MNHNY and CDR2 SVGAGI (reference sequence). V lost 4 bases and J 1 base, leaving 8 bases between the germline ends. The CDR3 runs 14 residues. The DNA for the CDR3 is TGTGCCAGCAGTTTGGAAGGGGCCAAAAACATTCAGTACTTC. Amino acids: CASSLEGAKNIQYF.

The chain combines TRBV7-9 with TRBJ1-4, with D possibly being TRBD1 (6 bases). Germline CDR1 and CDR2: SEHNR and FQNEAQ (reference sequence). The V end was cut by 1 base, the J end by 10 bases, with 16 bases between. CDR3 size: 15 residues. The CDR3 sequence: CASSLVSTGWGKLFF. The CDR3 bases are TGTGCCAGCAGCTTAGTATCCACAGGGTGGGGAAAACTGTTTTTT.

A single count supports this clone. The chain carries TRBV6-5 and TRBJ1-2, with D possibly TRBD1 on 6 matching bases. The CDR3 runs 15 residues. Trimming removed 0 bases from V and 8 bases from J, with 16 bases in between. CDR1 is MNHEY, CDR2 SVGAGI, per germline. CDR3 amino acids: CASSYSYRVERGYTF. As DNA, the CDR3 is TGTGCCAGCAGTTACTCGTACAGGGTGGAGCGCGGCTACACCTTC.